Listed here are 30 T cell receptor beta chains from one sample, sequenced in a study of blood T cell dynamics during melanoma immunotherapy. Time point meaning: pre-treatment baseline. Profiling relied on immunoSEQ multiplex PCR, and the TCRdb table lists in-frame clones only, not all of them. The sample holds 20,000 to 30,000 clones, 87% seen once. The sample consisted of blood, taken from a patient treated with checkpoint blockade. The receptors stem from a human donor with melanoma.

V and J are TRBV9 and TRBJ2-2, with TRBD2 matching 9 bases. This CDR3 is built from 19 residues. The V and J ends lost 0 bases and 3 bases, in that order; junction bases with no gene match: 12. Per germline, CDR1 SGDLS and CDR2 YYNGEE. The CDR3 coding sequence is TGTGCCAGCAGCGTAGTGGATCCAGCGGGAGGATTGGACACCGGGGAGCTGTTTTTT. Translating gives CASSVVDPAGGLDTGELFF.

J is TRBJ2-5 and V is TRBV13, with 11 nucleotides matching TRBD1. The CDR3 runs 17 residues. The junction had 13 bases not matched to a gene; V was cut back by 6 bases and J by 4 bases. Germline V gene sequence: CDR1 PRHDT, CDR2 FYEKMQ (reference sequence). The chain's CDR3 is CASSERTGGSGGETQYF. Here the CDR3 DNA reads TGTGCCAGCAGTGAAAGGACAGGGGGCAGCGGTGGAGAGACCCAGTACTTC.

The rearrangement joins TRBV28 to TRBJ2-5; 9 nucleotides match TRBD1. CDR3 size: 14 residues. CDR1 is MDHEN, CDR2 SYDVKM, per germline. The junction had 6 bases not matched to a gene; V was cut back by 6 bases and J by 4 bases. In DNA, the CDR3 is TGTGCCAGCAGGCGGACAGGGGTGCGAGAGACCCAGTACTTC. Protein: CASRRTGVRETQYF.

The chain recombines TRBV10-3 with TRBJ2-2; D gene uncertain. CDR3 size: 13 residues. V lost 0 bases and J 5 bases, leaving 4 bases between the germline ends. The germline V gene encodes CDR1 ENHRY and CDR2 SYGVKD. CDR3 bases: TGTGCCATCAGTGAGTCGCGGACCGGGGAGCTGTTTTTT. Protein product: CAISESRTGELFF.

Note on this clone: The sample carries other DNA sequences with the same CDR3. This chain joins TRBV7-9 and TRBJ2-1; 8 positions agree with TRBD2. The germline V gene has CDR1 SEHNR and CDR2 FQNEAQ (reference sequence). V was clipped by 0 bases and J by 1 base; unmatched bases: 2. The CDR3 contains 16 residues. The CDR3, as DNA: TGTGCCAGCAGCTTAGCATTAGCGGGGTCCTACAATGAGCAGTTCTTC. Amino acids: CASSLALAGSYNEQFF.

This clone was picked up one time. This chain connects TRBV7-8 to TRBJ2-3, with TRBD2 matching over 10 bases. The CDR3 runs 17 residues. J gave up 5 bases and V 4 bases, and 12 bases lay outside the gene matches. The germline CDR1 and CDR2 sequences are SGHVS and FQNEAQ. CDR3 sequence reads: CASSYPSAGGPKDTQYF. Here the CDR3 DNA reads TGTGCCAGCAGCTACCCCTCAGCGGGAGGGCCTAAAGATACGCAGTATTTT. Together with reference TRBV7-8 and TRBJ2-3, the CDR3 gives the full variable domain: GAGVSQSPRYKVAKRGQDVALRCDPISGHVSLFWYQQALGQGPEFLTYFQNEAQLDKSGLPSDRFFAERPEGSVSTLKIQRTQQEDSAVYLCASSYPSAGGPKDTQYFGPGTRLTVL.

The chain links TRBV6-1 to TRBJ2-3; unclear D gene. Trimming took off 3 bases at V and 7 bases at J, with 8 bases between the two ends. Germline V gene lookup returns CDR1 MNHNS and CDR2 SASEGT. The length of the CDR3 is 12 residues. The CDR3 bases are TGTGCCAGCAGTGACGTAGGCTATACGCAGTATTTT. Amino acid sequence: CASSDVGYTQYF.

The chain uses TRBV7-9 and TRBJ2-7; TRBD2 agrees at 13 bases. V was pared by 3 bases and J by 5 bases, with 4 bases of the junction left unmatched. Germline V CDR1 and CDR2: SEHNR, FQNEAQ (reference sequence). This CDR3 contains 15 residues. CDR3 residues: CASSFAGLAGNEQYF. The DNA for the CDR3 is TGTGCCAGCAGCTTTGCGGGACTAGCGGGAAACGAGCAGTACTTC.

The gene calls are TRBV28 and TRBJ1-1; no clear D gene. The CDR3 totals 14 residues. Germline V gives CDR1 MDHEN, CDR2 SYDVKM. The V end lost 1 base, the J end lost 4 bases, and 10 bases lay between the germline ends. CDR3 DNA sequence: TGTGCCAGCAGTTTATCCGGAGGAGGCACTGAAGCTTTCTTT. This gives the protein CASSLSGGGTEAFF.

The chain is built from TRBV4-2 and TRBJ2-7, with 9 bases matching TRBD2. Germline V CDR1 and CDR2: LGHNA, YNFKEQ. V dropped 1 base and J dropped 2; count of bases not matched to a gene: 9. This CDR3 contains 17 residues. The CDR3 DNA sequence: TGTGCCAGCAGCCAAGTCCTGGCGGGAGGGTCGACCTACGAGCAGTACTTC. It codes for CASSQVLAGGSTYEQYF.

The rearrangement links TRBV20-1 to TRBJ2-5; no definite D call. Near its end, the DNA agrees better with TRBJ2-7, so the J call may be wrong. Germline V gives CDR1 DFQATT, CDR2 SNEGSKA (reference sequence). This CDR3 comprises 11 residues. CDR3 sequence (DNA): TGCAGTGTCGACGGTACCTACGAGCAGTACTTC. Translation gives CSVDGTYEQYF.

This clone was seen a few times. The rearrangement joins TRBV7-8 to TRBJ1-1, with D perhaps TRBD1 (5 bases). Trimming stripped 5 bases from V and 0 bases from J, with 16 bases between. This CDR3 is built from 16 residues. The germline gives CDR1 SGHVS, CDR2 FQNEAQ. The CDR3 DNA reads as TGTGCCAGCAGCCCACGGGACGGAATCATGAACACTGAAGCTTTCTTT. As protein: CASSPRDGIMNTEAFF.

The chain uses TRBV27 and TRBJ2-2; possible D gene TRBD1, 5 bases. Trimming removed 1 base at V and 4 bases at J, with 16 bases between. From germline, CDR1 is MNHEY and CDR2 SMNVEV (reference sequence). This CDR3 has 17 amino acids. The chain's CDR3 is CASSLYSGKGVTGELFF. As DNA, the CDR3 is TGTGCCAGCAGTTTATATTCAGGGAAGGGTGTCACCGGGGAGCTGTTTTTT.

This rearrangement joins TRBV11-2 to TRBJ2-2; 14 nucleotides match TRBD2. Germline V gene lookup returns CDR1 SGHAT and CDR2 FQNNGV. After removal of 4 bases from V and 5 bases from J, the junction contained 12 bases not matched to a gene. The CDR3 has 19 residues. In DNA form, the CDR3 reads TGTGCCAGCAGCTCCCCGACTAGCGGGAGGGAGGGCAGAACCGGGGAGCTGTTTTTT. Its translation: CASSSPTSGREGRTGELFF.

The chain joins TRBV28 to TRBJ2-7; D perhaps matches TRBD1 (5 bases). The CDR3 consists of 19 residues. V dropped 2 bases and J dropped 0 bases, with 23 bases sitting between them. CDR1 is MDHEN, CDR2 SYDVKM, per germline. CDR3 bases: TGTGCCAGCAGTTTACAGCTTAAGATTGGACACCTAGTCTCCTACGAGCAGTACTTC. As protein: CASSLQLKIGHLVSYEQYF. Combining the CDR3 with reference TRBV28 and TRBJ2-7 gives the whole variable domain DVKVTQSSRYLVKRTGEKVFLECVQDMDHENMFWYRQDPGLGLRLIYFSYDVKMKEKGDIPEGYSVSREKKERFSLILESASTNQTSMYLCASSLQLKIGHLVSYEQYFGPGTRLTVT.

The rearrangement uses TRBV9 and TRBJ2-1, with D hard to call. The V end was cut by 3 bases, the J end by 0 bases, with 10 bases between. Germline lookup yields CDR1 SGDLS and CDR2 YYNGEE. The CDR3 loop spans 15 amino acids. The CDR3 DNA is TGTGCCAGCAGCGCTCAGCCGGACTCCTACAATGAGCAGTTCTTC. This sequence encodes CASSAQPDSYNEQFF.

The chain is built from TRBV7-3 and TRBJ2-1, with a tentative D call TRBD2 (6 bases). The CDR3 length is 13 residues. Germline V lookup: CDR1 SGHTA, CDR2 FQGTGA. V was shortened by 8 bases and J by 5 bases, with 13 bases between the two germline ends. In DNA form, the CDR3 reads TGTGCCAGCGCAAACGGGAGAAACAATGAGCAGTTCTTC. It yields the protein CASANGRNNEQFF. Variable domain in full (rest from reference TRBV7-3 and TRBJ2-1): GAGVSQTPSNKVTEKGKYVELRCDPISGHTALYWYRQSLGQGPEFLIYFQGTGAADDSGLPNDRFFAVRPEGSVSTLKIQRTERGDSAVYLCASANGRNNEQFFGPGTRLTVL.

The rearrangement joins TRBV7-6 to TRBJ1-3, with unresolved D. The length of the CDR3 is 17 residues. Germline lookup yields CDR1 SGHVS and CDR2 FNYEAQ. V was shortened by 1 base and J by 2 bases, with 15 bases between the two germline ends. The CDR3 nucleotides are TGTGCCAGCAGCTTAGAGCGGGGAAGCTGGGCTGGAAACACCATATATTTT. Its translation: CASSLERGSWAGNTIYF.

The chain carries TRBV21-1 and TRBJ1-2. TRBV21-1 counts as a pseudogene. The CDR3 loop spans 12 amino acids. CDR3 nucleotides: TGTGCCAGCAGCAAAAGGACCTATGGCTACACCTTC. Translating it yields CASSKRTYGYTF.

This chain's CDR3 is CASSEPPYNEQFF. CDR3 in DNA: TGTGCCAGCAGTGAGCCACCTTACAATGAGCAGTTCTTC. The chain is built from TRBV6-4 and TRBJ2-1; D gene ambiguous. Germline V CDR1 and CDR2: MRHNA, SNTAGT. The CDR3 has 13 amino acids. Trimming removed 3 bases at V and 4 bases at J, with 7 bases between.

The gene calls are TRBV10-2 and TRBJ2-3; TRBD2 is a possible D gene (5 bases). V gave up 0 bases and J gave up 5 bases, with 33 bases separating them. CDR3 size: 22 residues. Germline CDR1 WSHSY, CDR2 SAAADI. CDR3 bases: TGCGCCAGCAGTGAGTCACTCCATTGGACTTTTAGCACCACAAACAAGAAAGATACGCAGTATTTT. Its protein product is CASSESLHWTFSTTNKKDTQYF.

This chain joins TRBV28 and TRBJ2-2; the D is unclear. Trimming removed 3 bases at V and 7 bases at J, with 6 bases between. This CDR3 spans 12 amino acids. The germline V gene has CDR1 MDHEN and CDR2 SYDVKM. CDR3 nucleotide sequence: TGTGCCAGCAGTTTTCTATTCGGGGAGCTGTTTTTT. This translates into CASSFLFGELFF.

The CDR3 loop reads CASSPQGTYGYTF. The CDR3 DNA reads as TGTGCCAGCAGCCCACAGGGAACCTATGGCTACACCTTC. The genes are TRBV5-5 and TRBJ1-2; the D gene is possibly TRBD1 (6 bases). The germline CDR1 and CDR2 sequences are SGHKS and YYEKEE (reference sequence). This CDR3 has 13 amino acids. Trimming shortened V by 4 bases and J by 4 bases, and 11 bases separated the two germline ends.

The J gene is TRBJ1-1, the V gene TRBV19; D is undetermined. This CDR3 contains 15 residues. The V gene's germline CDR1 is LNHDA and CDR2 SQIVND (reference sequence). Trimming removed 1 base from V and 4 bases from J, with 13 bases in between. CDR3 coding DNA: TGTGCCAGTAGTATAGTACGCCTTAGACCCACTGAAGCTTTCTTT. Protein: CASSIVRLRPTEAFF.

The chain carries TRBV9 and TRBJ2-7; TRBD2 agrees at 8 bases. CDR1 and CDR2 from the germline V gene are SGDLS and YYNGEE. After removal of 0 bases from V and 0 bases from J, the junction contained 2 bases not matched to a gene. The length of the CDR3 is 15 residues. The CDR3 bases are TGTGCCAGCAGCGTAGAAGCGGGAGCCTCCTACGAGCAGTACTTC. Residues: CASSVEAGASYEQYF.

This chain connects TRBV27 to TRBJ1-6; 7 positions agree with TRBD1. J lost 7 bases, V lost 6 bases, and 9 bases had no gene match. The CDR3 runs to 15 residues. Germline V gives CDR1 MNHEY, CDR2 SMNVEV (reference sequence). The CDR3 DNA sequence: TGTGCCAGCAGCCGCCTTACAGGGGCCAATTCACCCCTCCACTTT. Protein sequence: CASSRLTGANSPLHF.

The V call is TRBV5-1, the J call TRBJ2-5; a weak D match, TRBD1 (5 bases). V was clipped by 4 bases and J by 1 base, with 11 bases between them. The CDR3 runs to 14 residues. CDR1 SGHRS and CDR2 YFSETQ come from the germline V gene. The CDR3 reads CASSLQGSQETQYF. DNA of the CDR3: TGCGCCAGCAGCCTGCAGGGATCCCAAGAGACCCAGTACTTC.

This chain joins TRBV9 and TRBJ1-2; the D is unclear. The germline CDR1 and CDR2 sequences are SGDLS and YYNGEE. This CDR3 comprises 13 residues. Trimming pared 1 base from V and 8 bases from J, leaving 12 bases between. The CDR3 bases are TGTGCCAGCAGCGTAATCCCAACGGGCGGCTACACCTTC. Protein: CASSVIPTGGYTF.

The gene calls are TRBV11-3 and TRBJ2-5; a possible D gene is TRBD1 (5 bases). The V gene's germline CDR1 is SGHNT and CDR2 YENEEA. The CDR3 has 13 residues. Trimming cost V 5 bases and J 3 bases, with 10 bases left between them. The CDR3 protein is CASSSDREETQYF. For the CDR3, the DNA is TGTGCCAGCAGCAGCGACAGAGAAGAGACCCAGTACTTC. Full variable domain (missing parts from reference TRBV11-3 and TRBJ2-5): EAGVVQSPRYKIIEKKQPVAFWCNPISGHNTLYWYLQNLGQGPELLIRYENEEAVDDSQLPKDRFSAERLKGVDSTLKIQPAELGDSAVYLCASSSDREETQYFGPGTRLLVL.

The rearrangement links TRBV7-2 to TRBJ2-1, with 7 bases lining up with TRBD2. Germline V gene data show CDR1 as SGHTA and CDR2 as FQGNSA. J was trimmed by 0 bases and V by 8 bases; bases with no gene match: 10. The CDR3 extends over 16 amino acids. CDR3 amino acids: CASRGASGNSYNEQFF. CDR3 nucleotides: TGTGCCAGCCGCGGGGCTAGCGGAAACTCCTACAATGAGCAGTTCTTC.